This passage covers 21 T cell receptor beta chains from one sample sequenced in a study of molecular identifiers for immune sequencing clone quantification. Each CDR3 protein gets one entry after TCRdb re-called the PCR reads with MiXCR. The sample contains over 600,000 distinct CDR3 sequences, just under 20% of which appear only once. The sequenced material came from naive CD8+ T cells from blood, with Jurkat cell RNA spiked in. The subset: FACS-sorted CD8+CD4-CCR7+CD45RA+ naive T cells. The source is a human donor in good health. Some libraries in this study had Jurkat cell RNA spiked in.

The rearrangement links TRBV10-2 to TRBJ2-1, with no clear D. Germline V lookup: CDR1 WSHSY, CDR2 SAAADI. V lost 5 bases, J lost 6 bases, and 14 bases lay in between. This CDR3 contains 14 residues. DNA of the CDR3: TGCGCCAGCAGTCAACCCCCATGGGGCAATGAGCAGTTCTTC. It is translated as CASSQPPWGNEQFF.

Remarks on this clonotype: A much larger clone sits a single nucleotide away, making a read error possible. The chain has TRBV7-8 and TRBJ2-7; D is unclear. The V gene's germline CDR1 is SGHVS and CDR2 FQNEAQ. CDR3 length: 13 amino acids. V was trimmed by 3 bases and J by 6 bases, leaving 12 bases between them. CDR3 sequence (DNA): TGTGCCAGCAGCTTCCTAGTGCATCGCGAGCAGTACTTC. Protein: CASSFLVHREQYF.

This clonotype was found many times. V is TRBV19 and J is TRBJ2-2; TRBD2 agrees at 14 bases. The CDR3 covers 17 residues. V was pared by 5 bases and J by 4 bases, with 6 bases of the junction left unmatched. The germline CDR1 and CDR2 sequences are LNHDA and SQIVND (reference sequence). The CDR3 protein is CASSAPGLAGATGELFF. The CDR3 region has the DNA TGTGCCAGTAGTGCTCCGGGACTAGCGGGGGCCACCGGGGAGCTGTTTTTT.

As concerns this clonotype: This may come from a read error, since a much larger clone is one base off. A read error is likely, as this CDR3 ends without the conserved phenylalanine or tryptophan. Here the CDR3 DNA reads TGTGCCAGCAGTTTTGTGCTGTTAGAGACCCAGTACCTC. This encodes CASSFVLLETQYL. This sequence joins TRBV12-3 or TRBV12-4 and TRBJ2-5; D is unresolved. The V and J ends lost 3 bases and 4 bases respectively, with 9 bases between them. CDR3 size: 13 residues.

Turning to this clonotype: Being one base from a much bigger clone, this may be a read error. The chain links TRBV27 to TRBJ2-7; unclear D gene. The germline CDR1 and CDR2 sequences are MNHEY and SMNVEV (reference sequence). This CDR3 contains 14 residues. The CDR3 sequence is CASSTYSSSSEQYF. As DNA, the CDR3 is TGTGCCAGCAGCACCTACTCGAGCTCCTCCGAGCAGTACTTC.

The rearrangement uses TRBV27 and TRBJ2-7; TRBD2 matches 11 bases. The germline CDR1 and CDR2 sequences are MNHEY and SMNVEV (reference sequence). V was clipped by 3 bases and J by 2 bases; unmatched bases: 12. CDR3 length equals 18 residues. The CDR3 loop reads CASSLTVAGGRGAYEQYF. The CDR3 nucleotides are TGTGCCAGCAGTTTGACGGTAGCGGGAGGGCGTGGCGCCTACGAGCAGTACTTC.

The chain employs TRBV28 and TRBJ2-7; 8 bases line up with TRBD1. Trimming took 5 bases from V and 3 from J; bases not matched to a gene: 6. The CDR3 contains 14 residues. The germline gives CDR1 MDHEN, CDR2 SYDVKM. CDR3 coding DNA: TGTGCCAGCAGTAGGACAGGGATCGTCTACGAGCAGTACTTC. This codes for CASSRTGIVYEQYF.

The sample holds many counts of this clonotype. This chain joins TRBV2 and TRBJ1-4; a weak D match, TRBD1 (6 bases). Germline V gives CDR1 SNHLY, CDR2 FYNNEI. The CDR3 contains 15 residues. V was shortened by 7 bases and J by 3 bases, with 15 bases between the two germline ends. In DNA form, the CDR3 reads TGTGCCAGCACCGGGAGGGGGTCATCTAATGAAAAACTGTTTTTT. This codes for CASTGRGSSNEKLFF.

In this sample, this clonotype turned up many times. The chain combines TRBV5-5 with TRBJ2-7; tentative D call: TRBD1 (6 bases). V gave up 5 bases and J gave up 0 bases, with 12 bases separating them. This CDR3 is 14 amino acids long. From germline, CDR1 is SGHKS and CDR2 YYEKEE (reference sequence). The CDR3 region has the DNA TGTGCCAGCAGTTGGTCGGACAGCTCCTACGAGCAGTACTTC. This translates into CASSWSDSSYEQYF.

This clonotype was observed many times. The chain recombines TRBV6-2 or TRBV6-3 with TRBJ2-3, with 8 bases matching TRBD2. The CDR3 has 15 residues. Unmatched junction bases numbered 6, after V lost 2 bases and J lost 5 bases. Germline lookup yields CDR1 MNHEY and CDR2 SVGEGT. The CDR3 reads CASSYTGGPGDTQYF. As DNA, the CDR3 is TGTGCCAGCAGTTACACGGGAGGGCCGGGAGATACGCAGTATTTT.

In this sample, this clonotype turned up many times. V usage is TRBV30 and J usage is TRBJ2-7, with D tentatively TRBD1 (6 bases). CDR1 and CDR2 (germline): GTSNPN, SVGIG (reference sequence). V lost 0 bases to trimming and J lost 13 bases, with 13 bases between them. The CDR3 length is 11 residues. As DNA, the CDR3 is TGTGCCTGGAGTGTCGGGACACACTCTTACTTC. Its translation is CAWSVGTHSYF. Complete variable domain (other parts from reference TRBV30 and TRBJ2-7): SQTIHQWPATLVQPVGSPLSLECTVEGTSNPNLYWYRQAAGRGLQLLFYSVGIGQISSEVPQNLSASRPQDRQFILSSKKLLLSDSGFYLCAWSVGTHSYFGPGTRLTVT.

At least ten counts were recorded for this clonotype. The V call is TRBV7-9, the J call TRBJ2-7; 11 nucleotides agree with TRBD1. The CDR3 covers 13 residues. The junction had 4 bases not matched to a gene; V was cut back by 5 bases and J by 7 bases. From germline, CDR1 is SEHNR and CDR2 FQNEAQ (reference sequence). The CDR3 loop reads CASSMGTGGEQYF. CDR3 DNA: TGTGCCAGCAGCATGGGGACAGGGGGAGAGCAGTACTTC. Combining the CDR3 with reference TRBV7-9 and TRBJ2-7 gives the whole variable domain DTGVSQNPRHKITKRGQNVTFRCDPISEHNRLYWYRQTLGQGPEFLTYFQNEAQLEKSRLLSDRFSAERPKGSFSTLEIQRTEQGDSAMYLCASSMGTGGEQYFGPGTRLTVT.

There are many counts of this clonotype. V usage is TRBV30 and J usage is TRBJ2-1; D ambiguous. This CDR3 is built from 11 residues. The germline gives CDR1 GTSNPN, CDR2 SVGIG (reference sequence). The V and J ends lost 4 bases and 6 bases respectively, with 7 bases between them. The CDR3 loop is CAWNNANEQFF. In DNA form, the CDR3 reads TGTGCCTGGAATAACGCCAATGAGCAGTTCTTC.

This clonotype was recorded many times. The gene calls are TRBV5-6 and TRBJ1-2; D is uncertain. Germline V CDR1 and CDR2: SGHDT, YYEEEE. The CDR3 contains 15 residues. Trimming pared 0 bases from V and 4 bases from J, leaving 13 bases between. The CDR3 coding sequence is TGTGCCAGCAGCTTGGCCCTGACAAATCTCTATGGCTACACCTTC. Translating it yields CASSLALTNLYGYTF.

This clonotype was seen many times. V usage is TRBV6-5 and J usage is TRBJ2-3, with TRBD2 matching over 12 bases. Unmatched junction bases numbered 12, after V lost 3 bases and J lost 5 bases. The germline gives CDR1 MNHEY, CDR2 SVGAGI. This CDR3 has 18 amino acids. CDR3 protein: CASSYLGILAGGGDTQYF. DNA of the CDR3: TGTGCCAGCAGTTATCTGGGGATACTAGCGGGGGGCGGAGATACGCAGTATTTT.

With respect to this clonotype: A single base separates this from a much larger clone, so it may be a read error. The CDR3 does not end in the conserved phenylalanine or tryptophan, so this is likely a read error. J is TRBJ1-2 and V is TRBV30; 7 positions agree with TRBD1. The CDR3 has 13 residues. Trimming cost V 4 bases and J 8 bases; bases outside gene matches: 10. Germline CDR1 reads GTSNPN; CDR2 reads SVGIG (reference sequence). CDR3 loop: CAWIRDSYLGYTL. The CDR3 coding sequence is TGTGCCTGGATACGGGACAGCTATTTGGGCTACACCCTC.

As to this clonotype: This sequence may be a read error, since a much larger clone differs from it by one base. As DNA, the CDR3 is TGCGCCAGCAGCTCATGGACAGGGACGGAAGCTTTCTTT. Residues: CASSSWTGTEAFF. V usage is TRBV4-3 and J usage is TRBJ1-1, with 8 positions matching TRBD1. This CDR3 is 13 amino acids long. Germline trimming cut 5 bases from V and 8 bases from J; bases unmatched to any gene: 7. The germline gives CDR1 LGHNA, CDR2 YSLEER.

The V and J genes are TRBV9 and TRBJ2-7; TRBD1 matches at 12 bases. The trim removed 2 bases at V and 5 bases at J, leaving 5 bases unmatched. This CDR3 has 15 amino acids. Germline V gives CDR1 SGDLS, CDR2 YYNGEE. For the CDR3, the DNA is TGTGCCAGCAGCGTTTGGGGACAGGGGGCAAACGAGCAGTACTTC. It specifies CASSVWGQGANEQYF.

This clonotype was seen ten or more times. This chain joins TRBV6-2 or TRBV6-3 and TRBJ1-3, with D possibly TRBD1 on 5 matching bases. V was cut by 0 bases and J by 0 bases, with 9 bases left in between. CDR1 and CDR2 from the germline V gene are MNHEY and SVGEGT. This CDR3 has 16 residues. The CDR3 nucleotides read TGTGCCAGCAGTTACTCGACGACAGACTCTGGAAACACCATATATTTT. Translation gives CASSYSTTDSGNTIYF.

For this clonotype: This could be a read error, since a much larger clone is one nucleotide away. The chain recombines TRBV20-1 with TRBJ2-5; TRBD2 matches at 11 bases. From germline, CDR1 is DFQATT and CDR2 SNEGSKA (reference sequence). Trimming at V came to 6 bases and at J to 7 bases, leaving 7 bases not matched to a gene. The CDR3 consists of 13 residues. CDR3 residues: CSARRLAGGTQYF. CDR3 coding DNA: TGCAGTGCCAGGAGGCTAGCGGGGGGGACCCAGTACTTC.

As regards this clonotype: Being one base from a much bigger clone, this may be a read error. The rearrangement joins TRBV25-1 to TRBJ2-7; no definite D call. Germline values: CDR1 MGHDK, CDR2 SYGVNS. The CDR3 length is 14 residues. CDR3 protein: CARSESASFYEQYF. Here the CDR3 DNA reads TGTGCCCGCAGTGAATCGGCTAGTTTTTACGAGCAGTACTTC.